Shown below are 2 T cell receptor beta chains from a single sample sequenced in a study of cytomegalovirus exposure and HLA in healthy donors. Amplification used 60 Vbeta primers and 13 Jbeta primers. Generated by immunoSEQ multiplex PCR, the TCRdb table keeps only in-frame clones and is missing some. The table lists some 130,000 clones, over 60% of them singletons, with around 3.2% in the top ten. The sequenced sample consisted of PBMCs. The source of these receptors is a man aged 35-49 years in good health and CMV-seronegative.

The V and J genes are TRBV7-2 and TRBJ2-7, with a tentative D call TRBD1 (5 bases). In germline, CDR1 is SGHTA, CDR2 FQGNSA. The CDR3 consists of 13 residues. Trimming removed 2 bases from V and 6 bases from J, with 11 bases in between. CDR3 sequence (DNA): TGTGCCAGCAGCTTAAAACAGGTGGGCGAGCAGTACTTC. Its protein product is CASSLKQVGEQYF.

This sequence joins TRBV4-3 and TRBJ2-3; 11 positions match TRBD2. The V gene's germline CDR1 is LGHNA and CDR2 YSLEER. J gave up 0 bases and V 2 bases, and 7 bases lay outside the gene matches. The CDR3 is made up of 18 amino acids. This chain's CDR3 is CASSQQLAGGTSTDTQYF. CDR3 coding DNA: TGCGCCAGCAGCCAACAGCTAGCGGGAGGAACTAGCACAGATACGCAGTATTTT.